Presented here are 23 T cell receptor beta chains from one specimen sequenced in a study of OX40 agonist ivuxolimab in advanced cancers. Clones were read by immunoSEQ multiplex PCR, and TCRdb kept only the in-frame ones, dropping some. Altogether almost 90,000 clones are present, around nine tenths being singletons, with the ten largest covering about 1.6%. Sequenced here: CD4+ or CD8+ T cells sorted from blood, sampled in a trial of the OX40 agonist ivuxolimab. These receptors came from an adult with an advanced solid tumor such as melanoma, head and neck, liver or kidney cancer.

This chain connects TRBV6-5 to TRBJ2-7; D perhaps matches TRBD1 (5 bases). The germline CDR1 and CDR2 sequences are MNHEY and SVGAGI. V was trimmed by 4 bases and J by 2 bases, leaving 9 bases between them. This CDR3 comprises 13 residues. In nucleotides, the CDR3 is TGTGCCAGCAGTTCTCAGGGTACCTACGAGCAGTACTTC. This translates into CASSSQGTYEQYF.

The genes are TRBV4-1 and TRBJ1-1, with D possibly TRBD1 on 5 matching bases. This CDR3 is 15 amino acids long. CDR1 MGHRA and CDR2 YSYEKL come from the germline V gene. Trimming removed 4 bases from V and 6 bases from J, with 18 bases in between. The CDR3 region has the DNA TGCGCCAGCAGCCCTACAGGCACGAGGGCCGCTGAAGCTTTCTTT. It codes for CASSPTGTRAAEAFF.

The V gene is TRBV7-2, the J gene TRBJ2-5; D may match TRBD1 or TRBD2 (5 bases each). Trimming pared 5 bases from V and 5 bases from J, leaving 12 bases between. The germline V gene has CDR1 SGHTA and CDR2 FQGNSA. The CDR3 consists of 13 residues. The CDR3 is CASSRDPAETQYF. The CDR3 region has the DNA TGTGCCAGCAGCCGGGACCCCGCCGAGACCCAGTACTTC.

The CDR3 DNA reads TGTGCCAGCAGCTTAGGAGAAAGGCAGGTGAAGAATCAGCCCCAGCATTTT. Protein: CASSLGERQVKNQPQHF. V usage is TRBV11-2 and J usage is TRBJ1-5; D not certain. This CDR3 has 17 residues. Trimming cost V 1 base and J 4 bases, with 17 bases left between them. The germline gives CDR1 SGHAT, CDR2 FQNNGV.

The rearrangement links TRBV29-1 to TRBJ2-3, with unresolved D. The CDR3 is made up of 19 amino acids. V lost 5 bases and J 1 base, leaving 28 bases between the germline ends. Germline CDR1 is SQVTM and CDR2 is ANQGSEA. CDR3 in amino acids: CSVLRSTGPWNVGTDTQYF. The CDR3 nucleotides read TGCAGCGTTTTGCGATCCACCGGGCCTTGGAACGTGGGCACAGATACGCAGTATTTT.

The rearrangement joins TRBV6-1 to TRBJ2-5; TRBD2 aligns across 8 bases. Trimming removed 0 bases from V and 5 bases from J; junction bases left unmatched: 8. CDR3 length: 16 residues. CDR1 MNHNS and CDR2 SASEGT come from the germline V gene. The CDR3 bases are TGTGCCAGCAGTGAAGCGCTGTTACGGGGGGGGGAGACCCAGTACTTC. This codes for CASSEALLRGGETQYF.

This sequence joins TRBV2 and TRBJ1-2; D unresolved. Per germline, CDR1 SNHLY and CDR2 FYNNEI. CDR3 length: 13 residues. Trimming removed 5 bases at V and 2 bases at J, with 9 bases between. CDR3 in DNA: TGTGCCAGCAGTCTCGACTCGAACTATGGCTACACCTTC. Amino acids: CASSLDSNYGYTF. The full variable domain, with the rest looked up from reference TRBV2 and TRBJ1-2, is EPEVTQTPSHQVTQMGQEVILRCVPISNHLYFYWYRQILGQKVEFLVSFYNNEISEKSEIFDDQFSVERPDGSNFTLKIRSTKLEDSAMYFCASSLDSNYGYTFGSGTRLTVV.

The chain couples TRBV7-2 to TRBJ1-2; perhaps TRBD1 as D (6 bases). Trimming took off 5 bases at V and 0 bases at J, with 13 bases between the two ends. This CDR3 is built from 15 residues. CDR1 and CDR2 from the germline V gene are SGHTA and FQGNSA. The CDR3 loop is CASSPSDSSNYGYTF. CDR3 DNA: TGTGCCAGCAGCCCCTCGGACAGCTCTAACTATGGCTACACCTTC.

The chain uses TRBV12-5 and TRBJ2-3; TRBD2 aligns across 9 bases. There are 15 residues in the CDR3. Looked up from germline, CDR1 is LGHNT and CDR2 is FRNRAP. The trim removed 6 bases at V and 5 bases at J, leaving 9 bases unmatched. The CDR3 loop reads CASGVAGARGDTQYF. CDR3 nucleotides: TGTGCTAGTGGCGTAGCGGGGGCGCGCGGAGATACGCAGTATTTT.

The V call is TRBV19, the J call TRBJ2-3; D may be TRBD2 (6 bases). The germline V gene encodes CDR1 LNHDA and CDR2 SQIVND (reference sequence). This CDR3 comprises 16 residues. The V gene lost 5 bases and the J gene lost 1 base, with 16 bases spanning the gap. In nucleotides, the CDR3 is TGTGCCAGTAGTTCCCCTGGAGGGGCGGGCACAGATACGCAGTATTTT. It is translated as CASSSPGGAGTDTQYF. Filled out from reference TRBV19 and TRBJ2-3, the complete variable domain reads DGGITQSPKYLFRKEGQNVTLSCEQNLNHDAMYWYRQDPGQGLRLIYYSQIVNDFQKGDIAEGYSVSREKKESFPLTVTSAQKNPTAFYLCASSSPGGAGTDTQYFGPGTRLTVL.

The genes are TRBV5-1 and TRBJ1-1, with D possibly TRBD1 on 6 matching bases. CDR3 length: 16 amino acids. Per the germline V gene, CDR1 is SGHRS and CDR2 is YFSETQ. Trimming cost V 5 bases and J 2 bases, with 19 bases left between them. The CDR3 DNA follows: TGCGCCAGCAGGTCAGGAGACAGGCGGGCCAACACTGAAGCTTTCTTT. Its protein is CASRSGDRRANTEAFF.

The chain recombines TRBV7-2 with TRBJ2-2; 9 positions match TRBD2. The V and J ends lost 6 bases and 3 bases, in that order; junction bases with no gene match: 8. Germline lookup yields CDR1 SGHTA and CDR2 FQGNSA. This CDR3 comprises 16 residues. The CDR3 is CASSFQAGGDTGELFF. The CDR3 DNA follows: TGTGCCAGCAGTTTTCAAGCGGGAGGCGACACCGGGGAGCTGTTTTTT.

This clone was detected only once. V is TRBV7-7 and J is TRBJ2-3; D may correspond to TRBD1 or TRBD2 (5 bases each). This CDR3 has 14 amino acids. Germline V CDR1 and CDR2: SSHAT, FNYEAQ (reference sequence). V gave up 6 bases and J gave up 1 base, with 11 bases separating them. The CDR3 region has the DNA TGTGCCAGCAGTCGGGGCCAGGGCACAGATACGCAGTATTTT. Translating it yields CASSRGQGTDTQYF.

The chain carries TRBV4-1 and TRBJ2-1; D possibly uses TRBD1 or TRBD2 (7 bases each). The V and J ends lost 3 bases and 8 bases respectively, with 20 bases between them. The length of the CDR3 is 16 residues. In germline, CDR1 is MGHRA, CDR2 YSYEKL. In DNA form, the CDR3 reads TGCGCCAGCAGCCACCAGTGGGCACAGGGGAGGGATGAGCAGTTCTTC. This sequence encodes CASSHQWAQGRDEQFF.

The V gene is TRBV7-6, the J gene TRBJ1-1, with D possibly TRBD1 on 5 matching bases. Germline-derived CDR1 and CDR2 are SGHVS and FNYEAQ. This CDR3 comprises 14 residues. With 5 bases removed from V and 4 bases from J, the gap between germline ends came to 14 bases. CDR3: CASSRGEEGTEAFF. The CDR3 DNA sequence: TGTGCCAGCAGCCGGGGCGAGGAGGGCACTGAAGCTTTCTTT.

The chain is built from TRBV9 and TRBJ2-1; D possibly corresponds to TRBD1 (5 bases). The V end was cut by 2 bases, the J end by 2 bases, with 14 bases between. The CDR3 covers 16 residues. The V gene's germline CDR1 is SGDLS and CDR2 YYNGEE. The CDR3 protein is CASSVLQGSAYNEQFF. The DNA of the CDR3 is TGTGCCAGCAGCGTTTTGCAGGGCAGCGCCTACAATGAGCAGTTCTTC.

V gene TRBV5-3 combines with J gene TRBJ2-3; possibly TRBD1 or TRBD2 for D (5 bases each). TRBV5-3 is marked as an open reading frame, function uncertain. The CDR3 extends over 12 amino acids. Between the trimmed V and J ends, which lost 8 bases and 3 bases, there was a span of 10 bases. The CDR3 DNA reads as TGTGCCAGCCGCTGGGGGACAGATACGCAGTATTTT. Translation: CASRWGTDTQYF.

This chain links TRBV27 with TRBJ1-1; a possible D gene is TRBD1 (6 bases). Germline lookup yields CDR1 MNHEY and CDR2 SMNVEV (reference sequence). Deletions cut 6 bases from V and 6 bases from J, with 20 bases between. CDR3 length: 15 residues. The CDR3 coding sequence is TGTGCCAGCAGACCTCTCCGGGGGCTCGGGGCTGAAGCTTTCTTT. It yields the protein CASRPLRGLGAEAFF.

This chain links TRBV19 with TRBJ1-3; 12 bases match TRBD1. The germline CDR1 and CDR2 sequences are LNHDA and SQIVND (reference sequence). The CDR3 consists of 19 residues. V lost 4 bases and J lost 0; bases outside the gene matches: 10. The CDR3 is CASSRSGTGGVGSGNTIYF. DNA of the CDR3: TGTGCCAGTAGTAGATCCGGGACAGGGGGCGTAGGCTCTGGAAACACCATATATTTT.

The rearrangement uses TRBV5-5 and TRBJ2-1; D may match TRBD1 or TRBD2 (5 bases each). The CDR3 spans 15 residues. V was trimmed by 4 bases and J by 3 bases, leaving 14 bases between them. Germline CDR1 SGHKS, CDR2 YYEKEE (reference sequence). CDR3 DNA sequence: TGTGCCAGCAGCGCCGGGACCGGTGGCTACAATGAGCAGTTCTTC. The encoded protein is CASSAGTGGYNEQFF.

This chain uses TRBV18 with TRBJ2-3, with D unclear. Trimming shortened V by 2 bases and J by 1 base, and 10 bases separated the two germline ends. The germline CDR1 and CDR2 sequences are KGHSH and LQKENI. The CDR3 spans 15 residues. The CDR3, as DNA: TGTGCCAGCTCACCATTGGGCCAACGCACAGATACGCAGTATTTT. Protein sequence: CASSPLGQRTDTQYF.

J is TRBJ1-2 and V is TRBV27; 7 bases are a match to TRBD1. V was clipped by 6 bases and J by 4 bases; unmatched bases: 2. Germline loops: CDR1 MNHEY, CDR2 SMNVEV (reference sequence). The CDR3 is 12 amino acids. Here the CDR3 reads CASSGDSYGYTF. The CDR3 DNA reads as TGTGCCAGCAGCGGGGACAGCTATGGCTACACCTTC.

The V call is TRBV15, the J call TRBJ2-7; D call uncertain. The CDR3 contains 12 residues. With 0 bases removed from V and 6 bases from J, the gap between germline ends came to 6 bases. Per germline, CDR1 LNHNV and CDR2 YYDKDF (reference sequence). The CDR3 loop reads CATSRDVAEQYF. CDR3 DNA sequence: TGTGCCACCAGCAGAGATGTGGCCGAGCAGTACTTC.